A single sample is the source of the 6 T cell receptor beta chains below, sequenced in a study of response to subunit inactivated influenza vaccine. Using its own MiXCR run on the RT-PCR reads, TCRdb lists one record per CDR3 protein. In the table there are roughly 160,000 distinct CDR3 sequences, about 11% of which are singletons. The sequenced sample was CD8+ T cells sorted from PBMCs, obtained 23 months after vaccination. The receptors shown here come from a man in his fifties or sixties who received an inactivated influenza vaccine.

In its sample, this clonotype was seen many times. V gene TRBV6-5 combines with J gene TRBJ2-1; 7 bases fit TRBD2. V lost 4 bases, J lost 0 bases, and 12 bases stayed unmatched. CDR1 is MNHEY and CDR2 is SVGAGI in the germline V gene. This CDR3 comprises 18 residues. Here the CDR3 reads CASSSGREPLSSYNEQFF. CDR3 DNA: TGTGCCAGCAGTTCTGGGCGGGAGCCCCTGAGCTCCTACAATGAGCAGTTCTTC.

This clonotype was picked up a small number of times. CDR3 sequence reads: CSAGGHSSNQPQHF. The CDR3 nucleotides read TGCAGTGCTGGGGGACATTCGAGCAATCAGCCCCAGCATTTT. The chain is built from TRBV20-1 and TRBJ1-5; a weak D match, TRBD1 (6 bases). V was clipped by 5 bases and J by 1 base, with 12 bases between them. Germline V lookup: CDR1 DFQATT, CDR2 SNEGSKA (reference sequence). CDR3 length: 14 residues.

CDR3 sequence reads: CASISDTQEQYF. DNA for the CDR3: TGTGCCAGCATCTCGGACACCCAGGAGCAGTACTTC. V usage is TRBV2 and J usage is TRBJ2-7, with D maybe TRBD1 (5 bases). Germline V gene sequence: CDR1 SNHLY, CDR2 FYNNEI. The CDR3 length is 12 residues. The V end was cut by 7 bases, the J end by 7 bases, with 14 bases between.

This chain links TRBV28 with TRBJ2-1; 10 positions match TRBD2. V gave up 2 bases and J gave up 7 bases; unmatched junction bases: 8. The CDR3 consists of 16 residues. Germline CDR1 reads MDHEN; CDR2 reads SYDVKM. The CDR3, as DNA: TGTGCCAGCAGTTTAATTCTAGCGGGAGATTCGAATGAGCAGTTCTTC. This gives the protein CASSLILAGDSNEQFF.

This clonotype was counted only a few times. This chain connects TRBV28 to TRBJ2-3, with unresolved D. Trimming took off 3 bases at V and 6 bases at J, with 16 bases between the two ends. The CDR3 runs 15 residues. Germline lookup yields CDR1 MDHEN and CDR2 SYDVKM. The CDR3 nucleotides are TGTGCCAGCAGTTTCAATCCTGATTCCCAGGATACGCAGTATTTT. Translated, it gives CASSFNPDSQDTQYF.

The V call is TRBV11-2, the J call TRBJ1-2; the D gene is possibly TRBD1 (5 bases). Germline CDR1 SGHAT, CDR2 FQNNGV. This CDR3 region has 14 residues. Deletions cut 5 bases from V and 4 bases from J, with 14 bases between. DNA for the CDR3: TGTGCCAGCAGCCTTGGGGGGGGTGGCTATGGCTACACCTTC. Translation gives CASSLGGGGYGYTF.